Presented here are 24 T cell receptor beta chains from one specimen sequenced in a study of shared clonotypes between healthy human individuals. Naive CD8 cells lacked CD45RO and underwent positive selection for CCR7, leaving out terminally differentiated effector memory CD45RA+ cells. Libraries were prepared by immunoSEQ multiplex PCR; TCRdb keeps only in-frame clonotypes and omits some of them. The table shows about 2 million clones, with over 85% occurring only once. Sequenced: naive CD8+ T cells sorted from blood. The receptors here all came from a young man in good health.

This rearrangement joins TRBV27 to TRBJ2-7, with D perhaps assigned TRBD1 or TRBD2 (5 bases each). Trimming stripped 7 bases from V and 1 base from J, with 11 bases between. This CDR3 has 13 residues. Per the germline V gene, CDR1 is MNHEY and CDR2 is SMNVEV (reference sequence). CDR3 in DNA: TGTGCCAGCAACCGGGACGGTTCCTACGAGCAGTACTTC. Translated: CASNRDGSYEQYF.

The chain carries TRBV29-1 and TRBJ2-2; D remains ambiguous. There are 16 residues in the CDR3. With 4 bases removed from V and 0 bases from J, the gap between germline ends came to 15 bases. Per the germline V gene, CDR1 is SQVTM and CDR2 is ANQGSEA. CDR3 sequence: CSVVFVEYANTGELFF. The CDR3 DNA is TGCAGCGTTGTATTCGTCGAATACGCGAACACCGGGGAGCTGTTTTTT.

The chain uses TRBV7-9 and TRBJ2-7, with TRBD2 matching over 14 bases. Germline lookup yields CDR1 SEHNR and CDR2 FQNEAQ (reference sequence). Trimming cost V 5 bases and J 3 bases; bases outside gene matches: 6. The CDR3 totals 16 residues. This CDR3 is CASSTGLAGGYYEQYF. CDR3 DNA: TGTGCCAGCAGCACCGGACTAGCGGGGGGCTACTACGAGCAGTACTTC. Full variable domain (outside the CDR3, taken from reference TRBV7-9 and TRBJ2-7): DTGVSQNPRHKITKRGQNVTFRCDPISEHNRLYWYRQTLGQGPEFLTYFQNEAQLEKSRLLSDRFSAERPKGSFSTLEIQRTEQGDSAMYLCASSTGLAGGYYEQYFGPGTRLTVT.

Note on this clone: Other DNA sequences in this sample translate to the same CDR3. The CDR3 here is CSVDRDYEQYF. DNA of the CDR3: TGCAGCGTTGACAGAGACTACGAGCAGTACTTC. The chain combines TRBV29-1 with TRBJ2-7; the D is unclear. V was cut by 3 bases and J by 3 bases, with 6 bases left in between. The germline V gene has CDR1 SQVTM and CDR2 ANQGSEA. The CDR3 runs to 11 residues.

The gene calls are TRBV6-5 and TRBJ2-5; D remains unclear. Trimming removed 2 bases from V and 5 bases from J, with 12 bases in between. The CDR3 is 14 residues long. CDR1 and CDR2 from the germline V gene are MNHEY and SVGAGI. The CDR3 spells CASSYVYTRETQYF. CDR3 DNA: TGTGCCAGCAGTTACGTCTATACCCGTGAGACCCAGTACTTC.

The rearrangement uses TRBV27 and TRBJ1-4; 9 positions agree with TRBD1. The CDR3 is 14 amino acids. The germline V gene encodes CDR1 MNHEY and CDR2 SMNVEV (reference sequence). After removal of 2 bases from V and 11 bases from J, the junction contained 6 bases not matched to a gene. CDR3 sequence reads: CASSLISGQGKLFF. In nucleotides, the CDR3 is TGTGCCAGCAGTTTAATCTCCGGACAGGGGAAACTGTTTTTT.

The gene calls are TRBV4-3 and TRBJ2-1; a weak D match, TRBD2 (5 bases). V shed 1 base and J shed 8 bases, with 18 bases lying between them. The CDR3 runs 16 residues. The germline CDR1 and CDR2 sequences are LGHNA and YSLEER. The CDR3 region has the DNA TGCGCCAGCAGCCAAGTCACCGGACTGGATTTCGATGAGCAGTTCTTC. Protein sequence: CASSQVTGLDFDEQFF.

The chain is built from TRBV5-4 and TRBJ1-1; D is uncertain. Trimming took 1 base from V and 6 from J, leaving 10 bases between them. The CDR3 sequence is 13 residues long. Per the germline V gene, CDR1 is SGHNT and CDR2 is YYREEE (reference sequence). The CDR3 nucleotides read TGTGCCAGCAGCTTGATAATCGACTCTGAAGCTTTCTTT. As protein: CASSLIIDSEAFF.

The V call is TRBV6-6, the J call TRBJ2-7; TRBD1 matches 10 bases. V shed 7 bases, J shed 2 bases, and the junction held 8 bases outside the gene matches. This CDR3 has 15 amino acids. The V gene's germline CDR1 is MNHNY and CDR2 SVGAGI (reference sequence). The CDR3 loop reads CASNDPGQGTYEQYF. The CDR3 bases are TGTGCCAGCAACGATCCGGGACAGGGGACCTACGAGCAGTACTTC.

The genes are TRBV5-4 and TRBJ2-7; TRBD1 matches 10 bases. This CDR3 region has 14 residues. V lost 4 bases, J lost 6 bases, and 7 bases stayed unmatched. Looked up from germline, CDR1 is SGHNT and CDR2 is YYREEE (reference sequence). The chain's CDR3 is CASSQTGGPSEQYF. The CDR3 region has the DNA TGTGCCAGCAGCCAGACAGGGGGCCCTAGCGAGCAGTACTTC.

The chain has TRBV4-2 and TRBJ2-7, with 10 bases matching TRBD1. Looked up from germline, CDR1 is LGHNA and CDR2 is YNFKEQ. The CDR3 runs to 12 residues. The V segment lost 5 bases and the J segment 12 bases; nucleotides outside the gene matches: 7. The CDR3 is CASSGQGVTPYF. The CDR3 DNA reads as TGTGCCAGCAGCGGACAGGGGGTTACCCCGTACTTC.

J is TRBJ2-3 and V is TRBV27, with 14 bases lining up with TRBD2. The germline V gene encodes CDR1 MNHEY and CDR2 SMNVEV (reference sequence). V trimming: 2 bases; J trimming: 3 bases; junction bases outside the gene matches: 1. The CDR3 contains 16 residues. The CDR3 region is CASSLGTSGGTDTQYF. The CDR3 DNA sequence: TGTGCCAGCAGTTTAGGGACTAGCGGGGGTACAGATACGCAGTATTTT.

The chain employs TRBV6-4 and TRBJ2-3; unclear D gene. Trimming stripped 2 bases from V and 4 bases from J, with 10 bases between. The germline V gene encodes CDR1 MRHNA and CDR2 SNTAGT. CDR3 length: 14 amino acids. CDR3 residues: CASSDIAKADTQYF. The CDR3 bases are TGTGCCAGCAGTGACATCGCGAAGGCAGATACGCAGTATTTT.

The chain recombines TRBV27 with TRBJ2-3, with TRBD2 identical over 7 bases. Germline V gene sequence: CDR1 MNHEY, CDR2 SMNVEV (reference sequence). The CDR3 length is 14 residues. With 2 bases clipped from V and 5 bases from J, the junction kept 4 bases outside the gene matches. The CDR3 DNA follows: TGTGCCAGCAGTTTAGCGGGAGTGAGAGATACGCAGTATTTT. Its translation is CASSLAGVRDTQYF.

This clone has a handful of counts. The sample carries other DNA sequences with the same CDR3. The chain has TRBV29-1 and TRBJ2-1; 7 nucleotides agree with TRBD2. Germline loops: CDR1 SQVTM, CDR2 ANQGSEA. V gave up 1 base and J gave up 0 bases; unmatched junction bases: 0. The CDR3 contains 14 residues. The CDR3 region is CSVEGGSSYNEQFF. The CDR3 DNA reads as TGCAGCGTTGAAGGCGGGAGCTCCTACAATGAGCAGTTCTTC.

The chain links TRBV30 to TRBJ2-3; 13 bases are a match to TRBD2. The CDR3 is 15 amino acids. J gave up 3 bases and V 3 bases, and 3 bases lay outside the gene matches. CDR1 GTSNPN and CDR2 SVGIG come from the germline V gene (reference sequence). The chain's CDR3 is CAWSGLAGATDTQYF. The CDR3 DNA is TGTGCCTGGAGCGGACTAGCGGGAGCGACAGATACGCAGTATTTT.

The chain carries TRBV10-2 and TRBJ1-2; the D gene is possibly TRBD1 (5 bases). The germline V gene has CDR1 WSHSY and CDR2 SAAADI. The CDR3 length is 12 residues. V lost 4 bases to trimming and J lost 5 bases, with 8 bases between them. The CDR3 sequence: CASSVTGYGYTF. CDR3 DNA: TGCGCCAGCAGTGTTACAGGATATGGCTACACCTTC.

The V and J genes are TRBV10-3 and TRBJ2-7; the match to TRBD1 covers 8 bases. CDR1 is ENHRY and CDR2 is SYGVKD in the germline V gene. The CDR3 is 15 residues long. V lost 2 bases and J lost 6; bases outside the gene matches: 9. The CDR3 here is CAISEISGRGREQYF. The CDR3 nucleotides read TGTGCCATCAGTGAGATTTCGGGCAGGGGGCGCGAGCAGTACTTC.

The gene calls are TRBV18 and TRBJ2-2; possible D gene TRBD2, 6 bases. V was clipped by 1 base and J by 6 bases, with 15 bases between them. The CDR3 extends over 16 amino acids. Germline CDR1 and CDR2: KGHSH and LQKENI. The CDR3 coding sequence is TGTGCCAGCTCACCACTCCGGGGGTCGTCCCCCGGGGAGCTGTTTTTT. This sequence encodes CASSPLRGSSPGELFF.

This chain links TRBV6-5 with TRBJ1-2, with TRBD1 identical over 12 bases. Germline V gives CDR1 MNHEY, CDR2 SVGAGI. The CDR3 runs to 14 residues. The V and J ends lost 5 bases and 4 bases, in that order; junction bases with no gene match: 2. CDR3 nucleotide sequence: TGTGCCAGCAGTGGGACAGGGGGCGCCTATGGCTACACCTTC. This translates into CASSGTGGAYGYTF.

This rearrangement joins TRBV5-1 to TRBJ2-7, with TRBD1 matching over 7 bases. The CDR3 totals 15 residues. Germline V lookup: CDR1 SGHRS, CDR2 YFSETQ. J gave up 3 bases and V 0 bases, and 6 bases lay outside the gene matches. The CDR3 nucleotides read TGCGCCAGCAGCTTGGTAGGCAGGGGGTACTACGAGCAGTACTTC. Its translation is CASSLVGRGYYEQYF.

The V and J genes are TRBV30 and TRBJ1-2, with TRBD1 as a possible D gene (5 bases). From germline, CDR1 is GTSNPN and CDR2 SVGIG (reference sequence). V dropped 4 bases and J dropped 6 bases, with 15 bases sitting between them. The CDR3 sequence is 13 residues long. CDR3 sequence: CAWNLGAADGYTF. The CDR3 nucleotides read TGTGCCTGGAACCTCGGGGCTGCAGATGGCTACACCTTC.

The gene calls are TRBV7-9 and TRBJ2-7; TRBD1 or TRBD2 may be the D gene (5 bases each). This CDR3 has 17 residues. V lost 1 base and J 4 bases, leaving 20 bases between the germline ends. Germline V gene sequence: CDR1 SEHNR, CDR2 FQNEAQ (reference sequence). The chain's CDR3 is CASSLVTGTPRIYEQYF. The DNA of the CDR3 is TGTGCCAGCAGCTTAGTCACCGGGACCCCAAGGATATACGAGCAGTACTTC. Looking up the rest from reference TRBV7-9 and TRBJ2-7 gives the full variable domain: DTGVSQNPRHKITKRGQNVTFRCDPISEHNRLYWYRQTLGQGPEFLTYFQNEAQLEKSRLLSDRFSAERPKGSFSTLEIQRTEQGDSAMYLCASSLVTGTPRIYEQYFGPGTRLTVT.

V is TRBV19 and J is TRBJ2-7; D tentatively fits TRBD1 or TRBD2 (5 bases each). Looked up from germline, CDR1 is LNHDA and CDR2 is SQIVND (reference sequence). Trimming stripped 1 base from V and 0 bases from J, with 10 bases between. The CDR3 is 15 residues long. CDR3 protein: CASSIAGRTSYEQYF. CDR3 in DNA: TGTGCCAGTAGTATAGCGGGACGGACCTCCTACGAGCAGTACTTC.